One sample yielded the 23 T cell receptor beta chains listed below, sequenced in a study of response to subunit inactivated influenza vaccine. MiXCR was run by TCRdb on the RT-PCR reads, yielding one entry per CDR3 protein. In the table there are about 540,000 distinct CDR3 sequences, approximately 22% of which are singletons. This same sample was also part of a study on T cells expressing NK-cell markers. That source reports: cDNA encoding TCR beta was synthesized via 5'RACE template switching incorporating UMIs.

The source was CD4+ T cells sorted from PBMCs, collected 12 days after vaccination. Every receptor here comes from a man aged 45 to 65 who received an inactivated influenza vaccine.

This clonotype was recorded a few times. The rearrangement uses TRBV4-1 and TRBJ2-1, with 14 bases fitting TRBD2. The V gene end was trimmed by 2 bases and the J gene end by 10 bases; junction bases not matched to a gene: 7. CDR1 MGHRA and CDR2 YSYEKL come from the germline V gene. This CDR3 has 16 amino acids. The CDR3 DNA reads TGCGCCAGCAGCCAAAGACTAGCGGGGGGGCGTAGGGAGCAGTTCTTC. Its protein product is CASSQRLAGGRREQFF.

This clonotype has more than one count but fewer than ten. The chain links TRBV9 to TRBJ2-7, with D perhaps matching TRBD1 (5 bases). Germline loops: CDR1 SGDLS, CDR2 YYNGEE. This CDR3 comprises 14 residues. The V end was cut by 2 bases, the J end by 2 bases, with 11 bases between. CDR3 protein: CASSVGQATYEQYF. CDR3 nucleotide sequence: TGTGCCAGCAGCGTGGGGCAGGCCACCTACGAGCAGTACTTC.

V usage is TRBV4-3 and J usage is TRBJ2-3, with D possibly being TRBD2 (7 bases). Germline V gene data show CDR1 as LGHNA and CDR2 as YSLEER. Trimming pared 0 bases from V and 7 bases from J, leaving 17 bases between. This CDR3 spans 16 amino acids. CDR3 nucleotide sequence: TGCGCCAGCAGCCAAGATCCGCGGGGGCCTGGAAATACGCAGTATTTT. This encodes CASSQDPRGPGNTQYF.

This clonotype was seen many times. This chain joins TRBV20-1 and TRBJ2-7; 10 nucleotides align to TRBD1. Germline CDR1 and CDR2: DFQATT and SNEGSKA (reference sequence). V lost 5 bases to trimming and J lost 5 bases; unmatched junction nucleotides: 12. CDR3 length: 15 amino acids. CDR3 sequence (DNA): TGCAGTGCTCCCTCTCCGGGACAGGGGCGGAACGAGCAGTACTTC. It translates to CSAPSPGQGRNEQYF.

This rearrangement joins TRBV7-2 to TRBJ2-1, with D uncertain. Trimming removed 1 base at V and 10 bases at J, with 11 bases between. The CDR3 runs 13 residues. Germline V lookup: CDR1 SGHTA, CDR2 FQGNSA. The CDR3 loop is CASSLVRAPEQFF. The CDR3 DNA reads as TGTGCCAGCAGCTTAGTAAGGGCCCCAGAGCAGTTCTTC.

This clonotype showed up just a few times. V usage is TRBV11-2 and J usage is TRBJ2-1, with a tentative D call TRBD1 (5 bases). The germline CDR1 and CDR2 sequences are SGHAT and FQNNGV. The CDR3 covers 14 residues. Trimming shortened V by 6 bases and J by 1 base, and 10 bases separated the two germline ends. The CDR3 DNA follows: TGTGCCAGCAGAAGCCAGGGTTCCTACAATGAGCAGTTCTTC. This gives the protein CASRSQGSYNEQFF.

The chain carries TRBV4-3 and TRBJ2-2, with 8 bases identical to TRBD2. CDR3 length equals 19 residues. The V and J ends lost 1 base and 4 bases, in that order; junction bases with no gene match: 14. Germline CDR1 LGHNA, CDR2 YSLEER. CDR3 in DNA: TGCGCCAGCAGCCAAGCTTACGTTAGCGGGACCCGGGGCACCGGGGAGCTGTTTTTT. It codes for CASSQAYVSGTRGTGELFF.

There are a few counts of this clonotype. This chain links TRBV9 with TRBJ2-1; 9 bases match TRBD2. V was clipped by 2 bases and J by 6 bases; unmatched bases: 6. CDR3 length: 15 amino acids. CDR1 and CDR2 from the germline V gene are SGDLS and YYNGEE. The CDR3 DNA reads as TGTGCCAGCAGCGTGAGGCTAGCGGGATCCAATGAGCAGTTCTTC. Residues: CASSVRLAGSNEQFF.

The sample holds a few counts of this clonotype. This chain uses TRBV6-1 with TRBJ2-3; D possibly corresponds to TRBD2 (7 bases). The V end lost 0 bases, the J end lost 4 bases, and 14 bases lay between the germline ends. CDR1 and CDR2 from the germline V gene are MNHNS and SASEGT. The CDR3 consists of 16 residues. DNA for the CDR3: TGTGCCAGCAGTGAAGCTCCTCCGGGGGGCTCAGATACGCAGTATTTT. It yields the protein CASSEAPPGGSDTQYF.

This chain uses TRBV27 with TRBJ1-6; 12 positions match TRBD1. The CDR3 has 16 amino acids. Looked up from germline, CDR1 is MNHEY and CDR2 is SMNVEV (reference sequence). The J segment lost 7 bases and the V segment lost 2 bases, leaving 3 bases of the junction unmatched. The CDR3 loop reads CASSLIGTGGNSPLHF. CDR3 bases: TGTGCCAGCAGTTTAATTGGGACAGGGGGCAATTCACCCCTCCACTTT.

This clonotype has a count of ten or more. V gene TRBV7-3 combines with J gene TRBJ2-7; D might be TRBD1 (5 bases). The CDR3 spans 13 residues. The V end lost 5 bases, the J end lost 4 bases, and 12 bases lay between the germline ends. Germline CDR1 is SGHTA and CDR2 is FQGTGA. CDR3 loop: CASSPSAGYEQYF. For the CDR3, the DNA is TGTGCCAGCAGCCCCTCCGCAGGGTACGAGCAGTACTTC.

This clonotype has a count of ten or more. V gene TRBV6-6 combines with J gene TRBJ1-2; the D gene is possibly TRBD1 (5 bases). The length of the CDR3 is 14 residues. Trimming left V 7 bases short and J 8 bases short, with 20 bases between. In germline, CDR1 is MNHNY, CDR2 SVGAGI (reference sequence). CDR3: CASTSIQGPYGYTF. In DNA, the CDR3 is TGTGCCAGCACGTCCATTCAGGGTCCCTACGGCTACACCTTC.

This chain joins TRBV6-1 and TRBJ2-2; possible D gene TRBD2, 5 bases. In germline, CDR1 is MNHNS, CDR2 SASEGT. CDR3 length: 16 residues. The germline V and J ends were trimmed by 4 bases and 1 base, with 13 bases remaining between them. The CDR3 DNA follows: TGTGCCAGCAGTGCCGGGGTCCCCTTGAACACCGGGGAGCTGTTTTTT. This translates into CASSAGVPLNTGELFF.

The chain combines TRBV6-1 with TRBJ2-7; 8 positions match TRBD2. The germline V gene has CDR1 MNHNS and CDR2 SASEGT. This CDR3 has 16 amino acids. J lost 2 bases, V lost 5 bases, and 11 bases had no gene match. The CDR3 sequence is CASSQSGTRGTYEQYF. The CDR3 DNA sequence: TGTGCCAGCAGTCAGTCCGGGACTAGAGGAACCTACGAGCAGTACTTC.

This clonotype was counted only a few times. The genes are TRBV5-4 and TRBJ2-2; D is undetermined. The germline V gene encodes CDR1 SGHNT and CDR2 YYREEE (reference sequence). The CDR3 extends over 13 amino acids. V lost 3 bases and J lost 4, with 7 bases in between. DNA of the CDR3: TGTGCCAGCAGCTCTTTAGTCACCGGGGAGCTGTTTTTT. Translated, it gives CASSSLVTGELFF.

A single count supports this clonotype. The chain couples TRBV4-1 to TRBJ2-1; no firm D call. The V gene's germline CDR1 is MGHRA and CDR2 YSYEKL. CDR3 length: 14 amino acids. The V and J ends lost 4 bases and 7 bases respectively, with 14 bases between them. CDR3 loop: CASSPRSSQNEQFF. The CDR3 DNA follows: TGCGCCAGCAGCCCCCGGTCGAGTCAAAATGAGCAGTTCTTC.

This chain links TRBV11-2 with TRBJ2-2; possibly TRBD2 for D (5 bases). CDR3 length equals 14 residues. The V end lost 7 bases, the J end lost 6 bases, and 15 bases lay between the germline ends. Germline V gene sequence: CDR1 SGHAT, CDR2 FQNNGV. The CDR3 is CASNTPGKPGELFF. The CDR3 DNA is TGTGCCAGCAACACCCCGGGGAAGCCCGGGGAGCTGTTTTTT.

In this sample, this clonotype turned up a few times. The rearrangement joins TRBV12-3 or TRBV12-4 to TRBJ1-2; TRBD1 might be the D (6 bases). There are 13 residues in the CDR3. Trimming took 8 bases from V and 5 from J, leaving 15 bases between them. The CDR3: CASGGLITYGYTF. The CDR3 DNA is TGTGCCAGCGGGGGGCTGATTACTTATGGCTACACCTTC.

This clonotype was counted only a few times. In DNA, the CDR3 is TGCGCCAGCAGTACGCTGGACAGGGAGGGCTACGAGCAGTACTTC. Encoded protein: CASSTLDREGYEQYF. The V gene is TRBV4-3, the J gene TRBJ2-7, with D tentatively TRBD1 (8 bases). This CDR3 contains 15 residues. Germline V gene sequence: CDR1 LGHNA, CDR2 YSLEER. The V gene lost 6 bases and the J gene lost 3 bases, with 18 bases spanning the gap.

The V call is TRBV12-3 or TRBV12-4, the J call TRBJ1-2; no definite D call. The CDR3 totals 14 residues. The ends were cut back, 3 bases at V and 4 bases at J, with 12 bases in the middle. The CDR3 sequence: CASSLGQPIYGYTF. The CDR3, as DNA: TGTGCCAGCAGTTTGGGTCAGCCAATCTATGGCTACACCTTC.

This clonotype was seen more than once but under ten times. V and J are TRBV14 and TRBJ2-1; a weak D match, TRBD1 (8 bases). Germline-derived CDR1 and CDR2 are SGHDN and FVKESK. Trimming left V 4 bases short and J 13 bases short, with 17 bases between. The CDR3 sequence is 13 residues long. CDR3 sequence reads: CASSPGQGGQQFF. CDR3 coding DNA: TGTGCCAGCAGCCCTGGACAGGGAGGGCAACAGTTCTTC.

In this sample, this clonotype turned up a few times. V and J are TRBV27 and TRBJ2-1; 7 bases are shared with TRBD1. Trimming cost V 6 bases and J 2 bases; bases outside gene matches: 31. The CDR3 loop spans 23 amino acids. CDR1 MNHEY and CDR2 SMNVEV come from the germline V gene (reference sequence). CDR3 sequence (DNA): TGTGCCAGCAGATTAAAATCCACTACCTTAACAGGGGCCTTAGATGGGCCCTACAATGAGCAGTTCTTC. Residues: CASRLKSTTLTGALDGPYNEQFF.

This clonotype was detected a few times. In nucleotides, the CDR3 is TGTGCCAGCAGTTTAGTAGACGGCAGACTAGGGTACTTC. This codes for CASSLVDGRLGYF. The V and J genes are TRBV28 and TRBJ2-7; TRBD2 might be the D (6 bases). Germline V gene lookup returns CDR1 MDHEN and CDR2 SYDVKM. CDR3 length: 13 amino acids. V was clipped by 2 bases and J by 12 bases, with 17 bases between them.